This T cell receptor (beta chain) was sequenced during a study of T cells after yellow fever vaccination. Whole-study context: Preparing low-cell-number fractions relied on SMART-Seq v4 Ultra Low Input.

To note about this clonotype: The antigen is not known.

In germline, CDR1 is SEHNR, CDR2 FQNEAQ (reference sequence). The CDR3 spans 15 residues. Trimming removed 5 bases from V and 8 bases from J; junction bases left unmatched: 8. Study-wide findings and caveats: A faster peak, day 5 versus 15, was reached by the weaker secondary response. Clonotypes appearing in both CD4 and CD8 compartments existed, and their share was small. Boosting was followed by the reappearance of most primary-vaccination clones (roughly 95% CD4, about 90% CD8).

TCRdb recomputed calls from the 5' RACE reads with MiXCR, one row per CDR3 protein. The data contain around 530,000 distinct CDR3 sequences, around a sixth of them singletons. The genes are TRBV7-9 and TRBJ2-3; the match to TRBD2 covers 12 bases. The TCR originated in a man aged 18 to 35 who received the YFV17D yellow fever vaccine. Sequencing was performed on PBMCs, taken roughly 5 days after the first yellow fever vaccination. CDR3 loop: CASSPGLAGLATQYF. The DNA of the CDR3 is TGTGCCAGCAGCCCTGGACTAGCGGGACTGGCTACGCAGTATTTT.